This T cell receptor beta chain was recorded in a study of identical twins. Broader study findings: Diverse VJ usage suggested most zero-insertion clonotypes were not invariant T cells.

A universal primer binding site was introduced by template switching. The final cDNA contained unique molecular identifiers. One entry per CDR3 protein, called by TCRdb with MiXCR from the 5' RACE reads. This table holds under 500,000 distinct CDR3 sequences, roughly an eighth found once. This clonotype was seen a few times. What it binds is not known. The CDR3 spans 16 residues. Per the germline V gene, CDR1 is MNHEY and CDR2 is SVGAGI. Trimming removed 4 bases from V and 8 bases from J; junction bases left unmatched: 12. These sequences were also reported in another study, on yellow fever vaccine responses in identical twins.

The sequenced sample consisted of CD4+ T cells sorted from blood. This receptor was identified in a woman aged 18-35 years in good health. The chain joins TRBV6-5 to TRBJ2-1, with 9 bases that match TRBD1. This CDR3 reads CASSFRGGQGAHEQFF. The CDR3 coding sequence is TGTGCCAGCAGTTTCCGTGGGGGACAGGGTGCCCATGAGCAGTTCTTC.